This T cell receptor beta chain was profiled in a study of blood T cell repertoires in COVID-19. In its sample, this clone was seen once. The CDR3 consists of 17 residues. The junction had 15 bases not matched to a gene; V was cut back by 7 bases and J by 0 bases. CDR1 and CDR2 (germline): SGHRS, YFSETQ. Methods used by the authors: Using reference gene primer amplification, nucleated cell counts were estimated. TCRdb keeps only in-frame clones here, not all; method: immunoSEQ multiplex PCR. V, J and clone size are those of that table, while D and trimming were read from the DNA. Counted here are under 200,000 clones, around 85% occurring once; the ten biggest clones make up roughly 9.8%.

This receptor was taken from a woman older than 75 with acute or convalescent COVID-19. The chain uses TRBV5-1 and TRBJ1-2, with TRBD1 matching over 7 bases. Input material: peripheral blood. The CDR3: CASRRFVTGMTNYGYTF. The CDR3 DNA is TGCGCCAGCCGAAGGTTTGTGACAGGGATGACTAACTATGGCTACACCTTC.